This entry lists 28 T cell receptor beta chains sequenced from one sample in a study of human T cells and chemical hapten exposure. One entry per CDR3 protein, called by TCRdb with MiXCR from the 5' RACE reads. The data hold about 80,000 distinct CDR3 sequences, with about 15% observed a single time. It was unfractionated whole blood from which total RNA was extracted. The origin of the receptors is a female donor in good health.

This clonotype has a handful of counts. The chain has TRBV7-2 and TRBJ1-1; D perhaps matches TRBD1 (6 bases). The V gene lost 5 bases and the J gene lost 1 base, with 14 bases spanning the gap. The germline gives CDR1 SGHTA, CDR2 FQGNSA. The CDR3 loop spans 15 amino acids. The DNA of the CDR3 is TGTGCCAGCAGCCTCCGGACAGACCCGAACACTGAAGCTTTCTTT. Its protein is CASSLRTDPNTEAFF.

This rearrangement joins TRBV3-1 to TRBJ2-1; D could derive from TRBD1 or TRBD2 (5 bases each). With 4 bases removed from V and 4 bases from J, the gap between germline ends came to 20 bases. The CDR3 has 17 residues. Germline CDR1 LGHDT, CDR2 YNNKEL (reference sequence). The CDR3 bases are TGTGCCAGCAGCCGGGTGTCCATGAGGGGACGTTACAATGAGCAGTTCTTC. Translation: CASSRVSMRGRYNEQFF.

This chain links TRBV5-4 with TRBJ2-3, with TRBD1 identical over 10 bases. The J segment lost 2 bases and the V segment lost 0 bases, leaving 3 bases of the junction unmatched. Germline V lookup: CDR1 SGHNT, CDR2 YYREEE (reference sequence). The CDR3 spans 16 residues. The CDR3 loop reads CASSLEGQGTTDTQYF. CDR3 sequence (DNA): TGTGCCAGCAGCTTGGAGGGACAGGGGACCACAGATACGCAGTATTTT.

This clonotype showed up just a few times. The chain combines TRBV12-3 or TRBV12-4 with TRBJ2-1; 15 bases fit TRBD2. Unmatched junction bases numbered 10, after V lost 6 bases and J lost 7 bases. The CDR3 is 17 residues long. The CDR3 nucleotides read TGTGCCAGCAGCCAGGGCTACGGGACTAGCGGGAGGAATGAGCAGTTCTTC. This gives the protein CASSQGYGTSGRNEQFF.

The table lists this clonotype with many counts. The chain recombines TRBV29-1 with TRBJ2-2; D unclear. The V gene lost 5 bases and the J gene lost 5 bases, with 12 bases spanning the gap. The CDR3 spans 13 residues. Germline V gene sequence: CDR1 SQVTM, CDR2 ANQGSEA. The CDR3 is CSVHNGFTGELFF. The CDR3, as DNA: TGCAGCGTTCATAACGGGTTTACCGGGGAGCTGTTTTTT.

J is TRBJ1-1 and V is TRBV11-2; the D gene is possibly TRBD1 (5 bases). Trimming left V 7 bases short and J 4 bases short, with 25 bases between. The CDR3 is 17 amino acids. Germline V gene sequence: CDR1 SGHAT, CDR2 FQNNGV. CDR3 DNA: TGTGCCAGCACCCAATCTGGACGGCGGCCGGGGGGCACTGAAGCTTTCTTT. Translation gives CASTQSGRRPGGTEAFF. Full variable domain (remainder filled in from reference TRBV11-2 and TRBJ1-1): EAGVAQSPRYKIIEKRQSVAFWCNPISGHATLYWYQQILGQGPKLLIQFQNNGVVDDSQLPKDRFSAERLKGVDSTLKIQPAKLEDSAVYLCASTQSGRRPGGTEAFFGQGTRLTVV.

This clonotype was observed a few times. This chain joins TRBV28 and TRBJ1-1; D ambiguous. The CDR3 runs to 15 residues. V shed 6 bases and J shed 0 bases, with 14 bases lying between them. Germline V gives CDR1 MDHEN, CDR2 SYDVKM. CDR3 DNA: TGTGCCAGCAGGTCCGCGTCGGGGATGAACACTGAAGCTTTCTTT. Its protein product is CASRSASGMNTEAFF.

This clonotype was seen a handful of times. J is TRBJ2-3 and V is TRBV5-1; D is ambiguous. The CDR3 has 18 residues. Trimming removed 3 bases at V and 0 bases at J, with 20 bases between. Germline CDR1 is SGHRS and CDR2 is YFSETQ. The CDR3 protein is CASSSIGPIASSTDTQYF. DNA of the CDR3: TGCGCCAGCAGCTCAATCGGCCCAATCGCATCTAGCACAGATACGCAGTATTTT. The complete variable domain, with remaining parts taken from reference TRBV5-1 and TRBJ2-3, reads KAGVTQTPRYLIKTRGQQVTLSCSPISGHRSVSWYQQTPGQGLQFLFEYFSETQRNKGNFPGRFSGRQFSNSRSEMNVSTLELGDSALYLCASSSIGPIASSTDTQYFGPGTRLTVL.

V is TRBV13 and J is TRBJ1-1; possible D gene TRBD1, 5 bases. The germline CDR1 and CDR2 sequences are PRHDT and FYEKMQ (reference sequence). V was cut by 5 bases and J by 4 bases, with 23 bases left in between. There are 17 residues in the CDR3. In DNA form, the CDR3 reads TGTGCCAGCAGCCTTAGTTCGGGCGGGGCCCGAGGCACTGAAGCTTTCTTT. Translating gives CASSLSSGGARGTEAFF.

V gene TRBV3-1 combines with J gene TRBJ2-1, with 8 bases lining up with TRBD2. CDR3 length: 16 amino acids. Germline CDR1 reads LGHDT; CDR2 reads YNNKEL (reference sequence). Germline trimming cut 1 base from V and 8 bases from J; bases unmatched to any gene: 10. CDR3 sequence: CASSQVDGGAVHEQFF. The CDR3 bases are TGTGCCAGCAGCCAAGTTGACGGGGGGGCCGTCCATGAGCAGTTCTTC.

This clonotype was counted at least ten times. This sequence joins TRBV6-1 and TRBJ1-3; D ambiguous. Between the trimmed V and J ends, which lost 7 bases and 0 bases, there was a span of 13 bases. The CDR3 runs to 15 residues. Germline values: CDR1 MNHNS, CDR2 SASEGT. The CDR3 DNA is TGTGCCAGCAACTACTACGGGGACTCTGGAAACACCATATATTTT. Encoded protein: CASNYYGDSGNTIYF.

This chain connects TRBV5-1 to TRBJ1-6, with TRBD1 as a possible D gene (5 bases). The CDR3 consists of 14 residues. Germline V gene data show CDR1 as SGHRS and CDR2 as YFSETQ. V lost 3 bases and J lost 5, with 9 bases in between. CDR3 region: CASSSWGDNSPLHF. The CDR3 nucleotides read TGCGCCAGCAGCTCATGGGGGGATAATTCACCCCTCCACTTT. Full variable domain (outside the CDR3, taken from reference TRBV5-1 and TRBJ1-6): KAGVTQTPRYLIKTRGQQVTLSCSPISGHRSVSWYQQTPGQGLQFLFEYFSETQRNKGNFPGRFSGRQFSNSRSEMNVSTLELGDSALYLCASSSWGDNSPLHFGNGTRLTVT.

This clonotype occurred a few times. The CDR3 spells CASSLEQVAYGYTF. The DNA for the CDR3 is TGTGCCAGCAGTTTGGAGCAAGTGGCCTATGGCTACACCTTC. This rearrangement joins TRBV28 to TRBJ1-2, with D unresolved. Germline values: CDR1 MDHEN, CDR2 SYDVKM. CDR3 length: 14 amino acids. With 3 bases removed from V and 4 bases from J, the gap between germline ends came to 12 bases.

The DNA for the CDR3 is TGTGCCAGCAGTTCCATCCTAGGGACTGAAGCTTTCTTT. Translating gives CASSSILGTEAFF. The chain uses TRBV12-3 or TRBV12-4 and TRBJ1-1; D gene uncertain. The CDR3 is 13 residues long. Trimming took off 4 bases at V and 5 bases at J, with 11 bases between the two ends.

This clonotype was observed a few times. J is TRBJ1-1 and V is TRBV6-6, with D tentatively TRBD1 (6 bases). V dropped 5 bases and J dropped 5 bases, with 15 bases sitting between them. This CDR3 spans 14 amino acids. Per the germline V gene, CDR1 is MNHNY and CDR2 is SVGAGI (reference sequence). The CDR3 DNA follows: TGTGCCAGCAGTGAGACGGGGGGCCGGACTGAAGCTTTCTTT. Translation gives CASSETGGRTEAFF.

This chain uses TRBV28 with TRBJ2-4; no clear D gene. The germline CDR1 and CDR2 sequences are MDHEN and SYDVKM. The CDR3 loop spans 14 amino acids. V was cut by 3 bases and J by 3 bases, with 9 bases left in between. Here the CDR3 DNA reads TGTGCCAGCAGTTTGGCCCACGTCAAAAACATTCAGTACTTC. Translation: CASSLAHVKNIQYF.

This clonotype occurred a few times. The V call is TRBV2, the J call TRBJ2-7, with 9 bases identical to TRBD1. The V gene end was trimmed by 6 bases and the J gene end by 4 bases; junction bases not matched to a gene: 1. Germline CDR1 SNHLY, CDR2 FYNNEI. This CDR3 region has 12 residues. The DNA of the CDR3 is TGTGCCAGCAGGGACAGGGGATACGAGCAGTACTTC. Its protein is CASRDRGYEQYF. The variable domain in full, completed from reference TRBV2 and TRBJ2-7, reads EPEVTQTPSHQVTQMGQEVILRCVPISNHLYFYWYRQILGQKVEFLVSFYNNEISEKSEIFDDQFSVERPDGSNFTLKIRSTKLEDSAMYFCASRDRGYEQYFGPGTRLTVT.

V usage is TRBV4-3 and J usage is TRBJ2-3; 7 bases line up with TRBD1. V lost 0 bases to trimming and J lost 2 bases; unmatched junction nucleotides: 8. This CDR3 spans 17 amino acids. Germline CDR1 and CDR2: LGHNA and YSLEER. The CDR3 loop reads CASSQDFRGTATDTQYF. CDR3 sequence (DNA): TGCGCCAGCAGCCAAGATTTTAGGGGGACAGCCACAGATACGCAGTATTTT.

This CDR3 is CASSLVGEETQYF. The DNA of the CDR3 is TGTGCCAGCAGCTTGGTCGGGGAAGAGACCCAGTACTTC. V usage is TRBV5-4 and J usage is TRBJ2-5; D may be TRBD2 (5 bases). CDR3 length: 13 residues. The V gene's germline CDR1 is SGHNT and CDR2 YYREEE (reference sequence). With 0 bases removed from V and 3 bases from J, the gap between germline ends came to 6 bases. The whole variable domain, remainder taken from reference TRBV5-4 and TRBJ2-5, is ETGVTQSPTHLIKTRGQQVTLRCSSQSGHNTVSWYQQALGQGPQFIFQYYREEENGRGNFPPRFSGLQFPNYSSELNVNALELDDSALYLCASSLVGEETQYFGPGTRLLVL.

This clonotype was seen a handful of times. This rearrangement joins TRBV6-2 or TRBV6-3 to TRBJ2-3, with unresolved D. V was clipped by 4 bases and J by 4 bases, with 12 bases between them. Germline CDR1 MNHEY, CDR2 SVGEGT. The CDR3 is made up of 14 amino acids. CDR3 loop: CASSWARTSDTQYF. The DNA of the CDR3 is TGTGCCAGCAGTTGGGCCAGGACCTCAGATACGCAGTATTTT.

This clonotype was seen a few times. The J gene is TRBJ1-5, the V gene TRBV7-6; no clear D. Germline V gives CDR1 SGHVS, CDR2 FNYEAQ. The CDR3 is made up of 13 amino acids. Trimming shortened V by 0 bases and J by 7 bases, and 7 bases separated the two germline ends. CDR3 amino acids: CASSLALQQPQHF. The CDR3 nucleotides are TGTGCCAGCAGCTTAGCCCTGCAACAGCCCCAGCATTTT.

This clonotype has a single count. The rearrangement uses TRBV28 and TRBJ2-5; D remains ambiguous. This CDR3 has 14 residues. Germline V lookup: CDR1 MDHEN, CDR2 SYDVKM. The ends were cut back, 3 bases at V and 4 bases at J, with 12 bases in the middle. The CDR3 loop reads CASSFAIRAETQYF. The CDR3 DNA reads TGTGCCAGCAGTTTTGCTATCCGGGCAGAGACCCAGTACTTC.

The gene calls are TRBV28 and TRBJ2-7, with D maybe TRBD1 (5 bases). The V gene lost 8 bases and the J gene lost 0 bases, with 17 bases spanning the gap. The germline V gene encodes CDR1 MDHEN and CDR2 SYDVKM. The length of the CDR3 is 15 residues. CDR3 nucleotides: TGTGCCAGCGTAGATTGGGGCGGTAGCTCCTACGAGCAGTACTTC. Protein: CASVDWGGSSYEQYF.

The genes are TRBV2 and TRBJ2-2, with TRBD1 matching over 12 bases. Per the germline V gene, CDR1 is SNHLY and CDR2 is FYNNEI. The CDR3 runs to 16 residues. V shed 5 bases, J shed 3 bases, and the junction held 4 bases outside the gene matches. The CDR3 protein is CASSWDRGLYTGELFF. Written as DNA, the CDR3 is TGTGCCAGCAGTTGGGACAGGGGGCTCTACACCGGGGAGCTGTTTTTT.

The V call is TRBV27, the J call TRBJ1-1; D ambiguous. V was pared by 7 bases and J by 1 base, with 13 bases between. This CDR3 spans 14 amino acids. Germline lookup yields CDR1 MNHEY and CDR2 SMNVEV (reference sequence). The CDR3 sequence is CASNIAGSNTEAFF. The CDR3 DNA sequence: TGTGCCAGCAATATCGCGGGGTCGAACACTGAAGCTTTCTTT.

V is TRBV7-2 and J is TRBJ2-7, with 11 bases aligning to TRBD1. V shed 3 bases, J shed 8 bases, and the junction held 9 bases outside the gene matches. From germline, CDR1 is SGHTA and CDR2 FQGNSA. The CDR3 length is 15 residues. The CDR3 sequence: CASSFSRDRGEKQYF. The CDR3 DNA reads as TGTGCCAGCAGCTTCAGCCGGGACAGGGGGGAAAAGCAGTACTTC.

A few counts support this clonotype. The rearrangement uses TRBV7-8 and TRBJ1-1; 7 bases fit TRBD1. V lost 1 base, J lost 7 bases, and 6 bases stayed unmatched. The CDR3 has 14 residues. Germline lookup yields CDR1 SGHVS and CDR2 FQNEAQ. The CDR3 here is CASSLVFGTDEAFF. The CDR3 DNA is TGTGCCAGCAGCTTAGTCTTCGGGACAGATGAAGCTTTCTTT.

The V gene is TRBV6-5, the J gene TRBJ2-3; 7 bases fit TRBD1. This CDR3 region has 15 residues. With V trimmed by 0 bases and J by 4 bases, 4 bases remained unmatched. Germline values: CDR1 MNHEY, CDR2 SVGAGI. Here the CDR3 DNA reads TGTGCCAGCAGTTACTCGAGGGGGCTAGCAGATACGCAGTATTTT. It codes for CASSYSRGLADTQYF.